These T cell receptor beta chains were read from a single sample in a study of control samples from healthy donors and cancer patients. Libraries were prepared by immunoSEQ multiplex PCR; TCRdb keeps only in-frame clonotypes and omits some of them. In the table there are 150,000 to 200,000 clones, about 92% of which are singletons. Sequenced material: blood. The receptors here all came from a man younger than 40 in good health. Each CDR3 is given with its conserved first and last residue. The D gene is left open where the match is weak. Rows may omit the clone size; those that give it use once, few, many or a size class.

D gene | CDR3 length | clone size | J gene | V gene | CDR3 DNA | CDR3 protein
TRBD1 | 15 | once | TRBJ1-6 | TRBV7-3 | TGTGCCAGCAGCGGGAGGACAGGGGATAATTCACCCCTCCACTTT | CASSGRTGDNSPLHF
NA | 15 | NA | TRBJ2-2 | TRBV19 | TGTGCCAGTGGGGGGACGGACCGCGGCACCGGGGAGCTGTTTTTT | CASGGTDRGTGELFF
NA | 13 | NA | TRBJ1-2 | TRBV5-4 | TGTGCCAGCAGCAGGGGGGGTGACTATGGCTACACCTTC | CASSRGGDYGYTF
NA | 16 | once | TRBJ2-6 | TRBV7-9 | TGTGCCAGCAGCTCGACTGTAAACTCTGGGGCCAACGTCCTGACTTTC | CASSSTVNSGANVLTF
TRBD2 | 15 | once | TRBJ2-3 | TRBV27 | TGTGCCAGCAGGGTGGCGGGAGGGCCTGCAGATACGCAGTATTTT | CASRVAGGPADTQYF
NA | 13 | NA | TRBJ1-2 | TRBV2 | TGTGCCAGCAGTGAGCCAGTAGGCTATGGCTACACCTTC | CASSEPVGYGYTF
NA | 16 | NA | TRBJ2-5 | TRBV5-1 | TGCGCCAGCAGCTTGGGGTCCCCGGCTGGGGGCGAGACCCAGTACTTC | CASSLGSPAGGETQYF
NA | 12 | NA | TRBJ1-1 | TRBV2 | TGTGCCAGCACGGTTTTGGGCACTGAAGCTTTCTTT | CASTVLGTEAFF
NA | 12 | many | TRBJ1-1 | TRBV11-2 | TGTGCCAGCAGCTACATGAACACTGAAGCTTTCTTT | CASSYMNTEAFF
NA | 12 | NA | TRBJ2-7 | TRBV6-5 | TGTGCCAGCAGCCCACTCCGTCGGGAGCAGTACTTC | CASSPLRREQYF
NA | 14 | NA | TRBJ1-3 | TRBV7-2 | TGTGCCAGCAGGGTGGGGTCCTCTGGAAACACCATATATTTT | CASRVGSSGNTIYF
NA | 17 | NA | TRBJ1-1 | TRBV30 | TGTGCCTGGAGTCCAATGAACCGGGGGAGGAAAAACACTGAAGCTTTCTTT | CAWSPMNRGRKNTEAFF
TRBD1 | 15 | NA | TRBJ1-1 | TRBV3-1/TRBV3-2 | TGTGCCAGCAAAACGATGGCAGGGGGAGGCACTGAAGCTTTCTTT | CASKTMAGGGTEAFF
NA | 15 | NA | TRBJ1-5 | TRBV5-6 | TGTGCCAGCAGCTTGGGGGGACGGGAAAATCAGCCCCAGCATTTT | CASSLGGRENQPQHF
NA | 15 | once | TRBJ1-1 | TRBV6-2/TRBV6-3 | TGTGCCAGCAGTTATTATCAAGTTATGAACACTGAAGCTTTCTTT | CASSYYQVMNTEAFF
TRBD1 | 15 | NA | TRBJ1-5 | TRBV7-6 | TGTGCCAGCAGCCCCGGACAGGGCCTCAATCAGCCCCAGCATTTT | CASSPGQGLNQPQHF
TRBD1 | 15 | NA | TRBJ2-7 | TRBV2 | TGTGCCAGCAGTGCGGACAGGGCCCGCTCCTACGAGCAGTACTTC | CASSADRARSYEQYF
NA | 15 | NA | TRBJ1-3 | TRBV9 | TGTGCCAGCAGCCCCACAGGGACGGGAGGAAACACCATATATTTT | CASSPTGTGGNTIYF
TRBD1 | 16 | NA | TRBJ1-1 | TRBV18 | TGTGCCAGCTCACCGACGGGACAGGGAGGGGGTACTGAAGCTTTCTTT | CASSPTGQGGGTEAFF
TRBD2 | 14 | NA | TRBJ2-1 | TRBV10-3 | TGTGCCATCAGTGCGGGGACTACGGGGAATGAGCAGTTCTTC | CAISAGTTGNEQFF
TRBD1 | 15 | NA | TRBJ1-4 | TRBV6-2/TRBV6-3 | TGTGCCAGCAGTTACGGGACAGGGGTTGGAGAAAAACTGTTTTTT | CASSYGTGVGEKLFF
TRBD1 | 13 | NA | TRBJ1-1 | TRBV10-1 | TGCGCCAGCAGACTTAACAGGGGCTCTGAAGCTTTCTTT | CASRLNRGSEAFF
TRBD1 | 14 | NA | TRBJ2-3 | TRBV27 | TGTGCCACCCACACGGGACAGGGAACAGATACGCAGTATTTT | CATHTGQGTDTQYF
NA | 10 | NA | TRBJ2-4 | TRBV2 | TGTGCCAGCAGTGGTGGCATTCAGTACTTC | CASSGGIQYF
TRBD1 | 15 | NA | TRBJ1-5 | TRBV27 | TGTGCCAGCAGTCGACAGGGGGAAGGCAATCAGCCCCAGCATTTT | CASSRQGEGNQPQHF
NA | 12 | NA | TRBJ1-2 | TRBV5-1 | TGCGCCAGCAGCACCGACACAGATGGCTACACCTTC | CASSTDTDGYTF
NA | 15 | NA | TRBJ2-1 | TRBV24-1 | TGTGCCACCAGTGATTCGCGGACCAAGCGGAATGAGCAGTTCTTC | CATSDSRTKRNEQFF
NA | 16 | NA | TRBJ1-1 | TRBV12-2 | TGTGCAAGTCGCCCCAGGGGGGCAGGGTTCAGAACTGAAGCTTTCTTT | CASRPRGAGFRTEAFF
NA | 14 | NA | TRBJ2-7 | TRBV28 | TGTGCCAGCAGTTTGATAGGTCAAGGCTTCGAGCAGTACTTC | CASSLIGQGFEQYF